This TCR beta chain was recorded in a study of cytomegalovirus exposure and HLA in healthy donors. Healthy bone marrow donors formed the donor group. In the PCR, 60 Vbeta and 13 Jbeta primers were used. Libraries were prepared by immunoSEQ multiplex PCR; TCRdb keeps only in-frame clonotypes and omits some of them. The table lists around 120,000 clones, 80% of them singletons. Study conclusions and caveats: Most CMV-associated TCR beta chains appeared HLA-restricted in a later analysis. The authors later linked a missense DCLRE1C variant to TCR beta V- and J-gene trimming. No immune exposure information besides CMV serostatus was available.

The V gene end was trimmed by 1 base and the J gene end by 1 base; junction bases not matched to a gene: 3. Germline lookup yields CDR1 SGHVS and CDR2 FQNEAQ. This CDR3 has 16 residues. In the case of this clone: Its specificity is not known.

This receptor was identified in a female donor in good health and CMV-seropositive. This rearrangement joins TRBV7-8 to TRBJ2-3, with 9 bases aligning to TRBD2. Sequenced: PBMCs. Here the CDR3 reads CASSLVGGGGTDTQYF. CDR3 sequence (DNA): TGTGCCAGCAGCTTAGTGGGCGGGGGGGGCACAGATACGCAGTATTTT.